This T cell receptor (beta chain) emerged from a study of T cells after posttransplantation cyclophosphamide. Notes on the study in general: Recipient CMV seropositivity and CMV reactivation strongly tracked TRB clonality. Skin or GI-infiltrating T cells shared few TRB sequences with blood. Later post-transplant blood repertoires were often dominated by donor CD8+ memory clones.

Cells defined as naive were viable CD3+CD4+ or CD3+CD8+ and CCR7+CD45RA+CD45RO-CD95-CD27+CD28+. The related graft donor's blood sample was taken on the day of bone marrow donation. Only in-frame clones appear in the TCRdb table, and some are missing; sequencing was by immunoSEQ multiplex PCR. Here the sample spans about 32,000 clones, 91% being singletons. Comment on this clone: As yet, its antigen is unknown.

The junction had 2 bases not matched to a gene; V was cut back by 4 bases and J by 1 base. The CDR3 spans 14 residues. Looked up from germline, CDR1 is SGHTA and CDR2 is FQGTGA. The source material was naive CD4+ T cells sorted from blood. The TCR sequence derives from a man aged 25-45 years in good health and a related stem cell transplant donor. The chain carries TRBV7-3 and TRBJ2-3; 7 bases are a match to TRBD2. The DNA of the CDR3 is TGTGCCAGCAGCTCTGGGAGGGGCACAGATACGCAGTATTTT. As protein: CASSSGRGTDTQYF.